The 20 T cell receptor beta chains below all came from one sample that was sequenced in a study of blood T cell repertoires in COVID-19. The repertoire was sequenced with immunoSEQ multiplex PCR; TCRdb's copy has only in-frame clones and lacks some. The table records about 310,000 clones, about nine tenths of them present only once. What was sequenced was peripheral blood. The origin of the receptors is a man between 50 and 59 years old with active or convalescent COVID-19.

This rearrangement joins TRBV6-2 or TRBV6-3 to TRBJ1-5, with 7 bases aligning to TRBD1. CDR3 length: 16 residues. Trimming cost V 4 bases and J 1 base; bases outside gene matches: 7. Looked up from germline, CDR1 is MNHEY and CDR2 is SVGEGT. The CDR3 region has the DNA TGTGCCAGCAGTTGGCCAGGGGGTGGCAGCAATCAGCCCCAGCATTTT. As protein: CASSWPGGGSNQPQHF.

This sequence joins TRBV3-1 (or the pseudogene TRBV3-2) and TRBJ2-7; 14 nucleotides line up with TRBD2. Germline CDR1 reads LGHDT; CDR2 reads YNNKEL (reference sequence). The CDR3 is 18 amino acids. With 4 bases clipped from V and 2 bases from J, the junction kept 10 bases outside the gene matches. The CDR3: CASSRRLGLAGGPYEQYF. DNA of the CDR3: TGTGCCAGCAGCCGGCGGCTAGGACTAGCGGGGGGCCCCTACGAGCAGTACTTC.

This chain uses TRBV7-2 with TRBJ1-4; 7 bases line up with TRBD1. Germline V gene sequence: CDR1 SGHTA, CDR2 FQGNSA. CDR3 size: 14 residues. J lost 8 bases, V lost 5 bases, and 8 bases had no gene match. The CDR3 DNA reads TGTGCCAGCAGCGCTAGGACAGGATCAGAAAAACTGTTTTTT. The encoded protein is CASSARTGSEKLFF.

This chain uses TRBV29-1 with TRBJ1-3, with D unclear. V lost 0 bases and J 3 bases, leaving 12 bases between the germline ends. This CDR3 is 15 amino acids long. Germline CDR1 and CDR2: SQVTM and ANQGSEA. This CDR3 is CSVEDSARGGNTIYF. The CDR3 nucleotides are TGCAGCGTTGAAGATAGCGCAAGAGGTGGAAACACCATATATTTT.

The table lists this clone with a count of one. The chain is built from TRBV6-1 and TRBJ1-3; 9 nucleotides align to TRBD1. The CDR3 has 19 amino acids. Germline assignment: CDR1 MNHNS and CDR2 SASEGT. V dropped 1 base and J dropped 0; count of bases not matched to a gene: 10. CDR3 sequence: CASSEVGDRALFSGNTIYF. In nucleotides, the CDR3 is TGTGCCAGCAGTGAAGTCGGGGACAGGGCGCTGTTCTCTGGAAACACCATATATTTT.

This clone was found many times. The chain carries TRBV7-9 and TRBJ2-7; 7 nucleotides match TRBD1. This CDR3 comprises 14 residues. Germline CDR1 reads SEHNR; CDR2 reads FQNEAQ (reference sequence). The V and J ends lost 5 bases and 1 base, in that order; junction bases with no gene match: 5. The CDR3 DNA sequence: TGTGCCAGCAGCACTGAGACAGGGTCCTACGAGCAGTACTTC. This encodes CASSTETGSYEQYF.

The CDR3 reads CASSSSQGRTNYGYTF. The CDR3 DNA reads as TGTGCCAGCAGCTCGTCACAGGGTCGAACGAACTATGGCTACACCTTC. The V and J genes are TRBV5-5 and TRBJ1-2; D is perhaps TRBD1 (6 bases). Trimming took 3 bases from V and 2 from J, leaving 17 bases between them. From germline, CDR1 is SGHKS and CDR2 YYEKEE (reference sequence). The length of the CDR3 is 16 residues.

This chain uses TRBV5-4 with TRBJ2-5; D might be TRBD2 (5 bases). Looked up from germline, CDR1 is SGHNT and CDR2 is YYREEE (reference sequence). This CDR3 region has 13 residues. Trimming removed 0 bases from V and 7 bases from J, with 10 bases in between. The CDR3 nucleotides are TGTGCCAGCAGCTTGGCGGCTAGCCGGACCCAGTACTTC. Its protein is CASSLAASRTQYF.

This clone turned up a few times. The chain uses TRBV18 and TRBJ1-1, with 9 nucleotides matching TRBD1. Germline V CDR1 and CDR2: KGHSH, LQKENI. Trimming removed 3 bases from V and 2 bases from J; junction bases left unmatched: 7. The CDR3 is 16 residues long. DNA of the CDR3: TGTGCCAGCTCACCCCGGACAGGGGAATCTAACACTGAAGCTTTCTTT. This encodes CASSPRTGESNTEAFF. Full variable domain (remainder filled in from reference TRBV18 and TRBJ1-1): NAGVMQNPRHLVRRRGQEARLRCSPMKGHSHVYWYRQLPEEGLKFMVYLQKENIIDESGMPKERFSAEFPKEGPSILRIQQVVRGDSAAYFCASSPRTGESNTEAFFGQGTRLTVV.

The V call is TRBV18, the J call TRBJ2-7; 9 bases are shared with TRBD1. This CDR3 is 15 amino acids long. Germline CDR1 is KGHSH and CDR2 is LQKENI. With V trimmed by 2 bases and J by 3 bases, 5 bases remained unmatched. The CDR3 sequence is CASSPGTGIGYEQYF. The CDR3 coding sequence is TGTGCCAGCTCACCAGGGACAGGGATTGGCTACGAGCAGTACTTC.

V gene TRBV19 combines with J gene TRBJ2-3, with D tentatively TRBD2 (6 bases). Trimming took 6 bases from V and 2 from J, leaving 18 bases between them. Germline loops: CDR1 LNHDA, CDR2 SQIVND (reference sequence). CDR3 length: 16 residues. The CDR3 loop reads CASRDGWRGPTDTQYF. The CDR3 DNA sequence: TGTGCCAGTAGAGACGGATGGCGGGGCCCCACAGATACGCAGTATTTT.

In DNA, the CDR3 is TGTGCCAGTAGTAGGGGCCAATCGGGTCAGCCCCAGCATTTT. Translated: CASSRGQSGQPQHF. V usage is TRBV19 and J usage is TRBJ1-5, with a weak D call TRBD1 (5 bases). CDR1 is LNHDA, CDR2 SQIVND, per germline (reference sequence). V lost 4 bases to trimming and J lost 6 bases, with 13 bases between them. The CDR3 has 14 residues.

With regard to this clone: Additional DNA sequences in this sample encode the identical CDR3. The V and J genes are TRBV18 and TRBJ2-7; D is undetermined. V was pared by 6 bases and J by 0 bases, with 9 bases between. This CDR3 comprises 13 residues. CDR1 is KGHSH and CDR2 is LQKENI in the germline V gene. CDR3 in amino acids: CASSPTSSYEQYF. The CDR3 DNA reads as TGTGCCAGCTCCCCAACGAGCTCCTACGAGCAGTACTTC. The full variable domain, completed using reference TRBV18 and TRBJ2-7, is NAGVMQNPRHLVRRRGQEARLRCSPMKGHSHVYWYRQLPEEGLKFMVYLQKENIIDESGMPKERFSAEFPKEGPSILRIQQVVRGDSAAYFCASSPTSSYEQYFGPGTRLTVT.

This chain connects TRBV11-2 to TRBJ2-7, with D perhaps TRBD1 (7 bases). Trimming removed 5 bases at V and 2 bases at J, with 13 bases between. This CDR3 region has 14 residues. Germline CDR1 SGHAT, CDR2 FQNNGV. CDR3 nucleotides: TGTGCCAGCAGCCCAGGGGGGAAACCCTACGAGCAGTACTTC. This sequence encodes CASSPGGKPYEQYF.

The chain recombines TRBV18 with TRBJ2-7, with TRBD1 matching over 8 bases. This CDR3 region has 14 residues. CDR1 KGHSH and CDR2 LQKENI come from the germline V gene. With 4 bases clipped from V and 3 bases from J, the junction kept 5 bases outside the gene matches. This chain's CDR3 is CASSLGQGGYEQYF. The CDR3 DNA reads TGTGCCAGCTCACTAGGACAGGGAGGCTACGAGCAGTACTTC.

The gene calls are TRBV18 and TRBJ2-5; 8 nucleotides agree with TRBD1. The CDR3 totals 16 residues. V lost 0 bases to trimming and J lost 5 bases; unmatched junction nucleotides: 8. The germline V gene encodes CDR1 KGHSH and CDR2 LQKENI. CDR3 in amino acids: CASSPPRHRGTETQYF. In DNA, the CDR3 is TGTGCCAGCTCACCACCTCGTCACAGGGGGACGGAGACCCAGTACTTC.

This chain uses TRBV18 with TRBJ2-7; D possibly corresponds to TRBD1 (5 bases). The V and J ends lost 3 bases and 4 bases respectively, with 19 bases between them. Germline loops: CDR1 KGHSH, CDR2 LQKENI. The CDR3 has 16 amino acids. The CDR3 DNA reads TGTGCCAGCTCACCCACAGGTGGCGGAGTAGGGTACGAGCAGTACTTC. Its translation is CASSPTGGGVGYEQYF.

The chain combines TRBV7-2 with TRBJ1-5; possible D gene TRBD1, 6 bases. This CDR3 comprises 14 residues. V gave up 6 bases and J gave up 3 bases, with 12 bases separating them. CDR1 and CDR2 from the germline V gene are SGHTA and FQGNSA. The CDR3 region is CASRRTAFNQPQHF. For the CDR3, the DNA is TGTGCCAGCAGACGGACAGCTTTCAATCAGCCCCAGCATTTT.

The gene calls are TRBV4-2 and TRBJ2-1; 7 bases map to TRBD2. Germline trimming cut 3 bases from V and 6 bases from J; bases unmatched to any gene: 11. This CDR3 region has 16 residues. CDR1 and CDR2 from the germline V gene are LGHNA and YNFKEQ. The CDR3 spells CASSHLGLIESNEQFF. The CDR3 nucleotides read TGTGCCAGCAGCCACCTGGGACTAATCGAGAGCAATGAGCAGTTCTTC.

The sample holds one count of this clone. This sequence joins TRBV5-8 and TRBJ2-3, with 8 bases identical to TRBD1. V lost 2 bases, J lost 3 bases, and 5 bases stayed unmatched. Germline assignment: CDR1 SGHTS and CDR2 YDEGEE. This CDR3 is 15 amino acids long. The CDR3 bases are TGTGCCAGCAGCTTCGGACAGGGTTGGACAGATACGCAGTATTTT. Residues: CASSFGQGWTDTQYF.